This T cell receptor beta chain comes out of a study of shared clonotypes between healthy human individuals. Overall study results and limits: It was only blood that was sampled, and tissue repertoires likely differ. Naive CD4 clonotypes overlapped across a few donors at roughly 5.1%.

Repertoires were generated with immunoSEQ multiplex PCR, while TCRdb's copy carries only in-frame clones and drops some. The table lists fewer than 3 million clones, approximately 90% of them singletons. Trimming removed 8 bases from V and 6 bases from J, with 19 bases in between. The CDR3 is made up of 14 amino acids. Germline V lookup: CDR1 LNHNV, CDR2 YYDKDF (reference sequence). Donors were healthy HIV-negative adults without recent acute infections or vaccinations. The split of CD4+ cells yielded CD45RA+ naive and CD45RA-negative memory subsets. On this clone: What it binds is unknown.

This sequence was found in a young man in good health. Some clones in this sample may be carry-over from other donors' samples. The sequenced material came from naive CD4+ T cells from PBMCs. Subset in this sample: CD45RA+ positively selected. The rearrangement joins TRBV15 to TRBJ1-2; weak D call: TRBD1 (5 bases). Here the CDR3 DNA reads TGTGCCACCCTTCCGTGGGGGGTAAAGGATGGCTACACCTTC. It is translated as CATLPWGVKDGYTF. Complete variable domain (other parts from reference TRBV15 and TRBJ1-2): DAMVIQNPRYQVTQFGKPVTLSCSQTLNHNVMYWYQQKSSQAPKLLFHYYDKDFNNEADTPDNFQSRRPNTSFCFLDIRSPGLGDTAMYLCATLPWGVKDGYTFGSGTRLTVV.